This TCR beta chain was found in a study of T cell clonality in common variable immunodeficiency. V lost 3 bases to trimming and J lost 5 bases, with 13 bases between them. The CDR3 is 13 amino acids. Germline CDR1 is DFQATT and CDR2 is SNEGSKA (reference sequence). TCRdb's copy holds only in-frame clones and misses some; the assay was immunoSEQ multiplex PCR. The sample shows tens of thousands of clones, none of them appearing just once. This clone was counted ten times or more. Antigen: not known. The read comes to an end 3 residues before the CDR3 does, leaving the germline J gene to fill in the end. Study-wide findings and caveats: CVID subjects showed higher TCRbeta clonality than healthy controls. In common variable immunodeficiency, TCR beta chains reportedly carried fewer deletions and N-nucleotide insertions.

Sequenced input: peripheral blood mononuclear cells. The receptor was isolated from a person aged 18 to 70 in good health. The chain employs TRBV20-1 and TRBJ1-1, with D perhaps matching TRBD1 (6 bases). CDR3 amino acids: CSAREGESTEAFF. CDR3 DNA, as far as it was read: TGCAGTGCTAGGGAGGGGGAAAGTACTGAA.